This T cell receptor beta chain appears in the sequencing data of a study of CD8 T cells in ankylosing spondylitis. Study-wide results and limits: In ankylosing spondylitis patients, matched synovial fluid reportedly showed significant enrichment of disease-linked clones. Ankylosing spondylitis blood appeared to be characterized by a TCR beta motif of about 8 highly homologous variants. Disease-linked clones were found to be CD8+ and relatively rare in peripheral blood.

The CDR3 loop spans 14 amino acids. Trimming took off 6 bases at V and 6 bases at J, with 17 bases between the two ends. Germline V gives CDR1 SGHRS, CDR2 YFSETQ. TCRdb analysed the 5' RACE reads with MiXCR anew, one entry per CDR3 protein. Of tens of thousands of distinct CDR3 sequences in the sample, about 27% were seen once. A remark on this clonotype: What it binds is unknown.

The chain combines TRBV5-1 with TRBJ2-3, with D tentatively TRBD1 or TRBD2 (5 bases each). Sample: blood, either unsorted or a sorted T cell fraction (not recorded which). The clonotype originates from a male donor with ankylosing spondylitis or in good health (not recorded which). DNA for the CDR3: TGCGCCAGCAAGCCTTTTGGGGGAGCGGATACGCAGTATTTT. It codes for CASKPFGGADTQYF.